This T cell receptor beta chain appears in the sequencing data of a study of graft-versus-host responses after intestinal transplantation. Study details: Uniformly, recipients were administered anti-thymocyte globulin induction with subsequent tacrolimus and steroids for around three years.

Comment on this clone: Its cognate antigen is unknown.

This CDR3 is 18 amino acids long. V shed 3 bases and J shed 4 bases, with 19 bases lying between them. Germline CDR1 and CDR2: SEHNR and FQNEAQ (reference sequence). Sequencing was performed with immunoSEQ multiplex PCR; in TCRdb, only in-frame clones are kept and a portion is missing. The table lists 95,000 to 150,000 clones, 95% of them singletons. Overall study results and limits: Analysis identified GvH clones in recipient marrow, with some appearing first in ileum or blood.

The rearrangement links TRBV7-9 to TRBJ2-6; weak D call: TRBD2 (6 bases). The specimen comprised unstimulated CD8+ T cells sorted from spleen or lymph node cells, sampled before intestinal transplant. This TCR derives from a human donor who received an intestinal transplant. The CDR3 reads CASSFRRDLVGGANVLTF. In nucleotides, the CDR3 is TGTGCCAGCAGCTTTAGGAGGGACCTCGTGGGGGGGGCCAACGTCCTGACTTTC.